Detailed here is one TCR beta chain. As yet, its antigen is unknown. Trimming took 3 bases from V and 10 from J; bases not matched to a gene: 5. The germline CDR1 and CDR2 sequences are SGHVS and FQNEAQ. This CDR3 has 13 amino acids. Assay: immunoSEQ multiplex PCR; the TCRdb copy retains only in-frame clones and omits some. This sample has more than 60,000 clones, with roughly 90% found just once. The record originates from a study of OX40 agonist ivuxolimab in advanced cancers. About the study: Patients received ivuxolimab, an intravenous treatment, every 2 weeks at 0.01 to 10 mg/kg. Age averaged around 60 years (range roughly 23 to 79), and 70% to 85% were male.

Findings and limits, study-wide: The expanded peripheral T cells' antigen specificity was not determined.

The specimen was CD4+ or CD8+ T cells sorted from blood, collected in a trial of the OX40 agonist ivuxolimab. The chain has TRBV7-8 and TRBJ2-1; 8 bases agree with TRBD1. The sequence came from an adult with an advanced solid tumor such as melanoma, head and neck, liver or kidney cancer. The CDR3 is CASSLYRGLEQFF. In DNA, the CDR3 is TGTGCCAGCAGCTTGTACAGGGGGTTGGAGCAGTTCTTC.